This T cell receptor beta chain emerged from a study of Tregs in tolerant kidney transplant recipients. The table came from immunoSEQ multiplex PCR; TCRdb's copy has only in-frame clones and leaves some out. This table holds fewer than 80,000 clones, more than 95% found once. CDR1 is MRHNA and CDR2 is SNTAGT in the germline V gene. The CDR3 length is 15 residues. J gave up 0 bases and V 5 bases, and 6 bases lay outside the gene matches. This sequence joins TRBV6-4 and TRBJ1-2, with 7 bases aligning to TRBD1. The starting material was CD4+ T cells from blood, obtained before the transplant. This receptor was identified in a human donor who received a combined kidney and bone marrow transplant. The CDR3 region has the DNA TGTGCCAGCAGTCCGGACAGGCAAACTAACTATGGCTACACCTTC. It specifies CASSPDRQTNYGYTF.